This T cell receptor (beta chain) was retrieved from a study of technical replicates of blood from a handful of donors. Germline loops: CDR1 SGHTA, CDR2 FQGTGA. The J segment lost 4 bases and the V segment lost 6 bases, leaving 8 bases of the junction unmatched. The CDR3 has 16 amino acids. Sequencing used immunoSEQ multiplex PCR; TCRdb keeps in-frame clones, though not all of them. This table has 70,000 or so clones, 88% appearing once. The J gene is TRBJ2-2, the V gene TRBV7-3; 10 bases are shared with TRBD2. Input material: PBMCs. The receptor was isolated from a human donor in good health. Some clones in this sample may be carry-over from other donors' samples. CDR3: CASRLASGGATGELFF. The CDR3 DNA is TGTGCCAGCAGATTGGCGAGCGGGGGGGCCACCGGGGAGCTGTTTTTT.